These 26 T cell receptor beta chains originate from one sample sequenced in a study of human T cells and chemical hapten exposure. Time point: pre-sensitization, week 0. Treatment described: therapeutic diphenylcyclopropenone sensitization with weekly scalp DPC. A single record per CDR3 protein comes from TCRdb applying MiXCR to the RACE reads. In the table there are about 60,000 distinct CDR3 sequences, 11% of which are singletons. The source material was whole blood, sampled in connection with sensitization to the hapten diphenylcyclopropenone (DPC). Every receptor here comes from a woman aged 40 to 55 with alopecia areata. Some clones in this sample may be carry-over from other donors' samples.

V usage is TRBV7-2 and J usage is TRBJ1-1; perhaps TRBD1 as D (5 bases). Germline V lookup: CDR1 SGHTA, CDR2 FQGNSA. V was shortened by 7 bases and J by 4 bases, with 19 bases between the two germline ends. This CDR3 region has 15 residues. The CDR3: CASTLLGVAGTEAFF. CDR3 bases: TGTGCCAGCACCCTCCTAGGGGTGGCGGGCACTGAAGCTTTCTTT.

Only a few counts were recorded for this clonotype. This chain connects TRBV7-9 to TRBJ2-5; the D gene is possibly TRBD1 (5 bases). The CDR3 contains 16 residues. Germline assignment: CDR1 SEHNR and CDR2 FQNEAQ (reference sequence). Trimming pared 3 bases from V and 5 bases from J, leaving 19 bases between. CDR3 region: CASSFVSGQGGETQYF. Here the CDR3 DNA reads TGTGCCAGCAGCTTCGTCTCTGGGCAGGGTGGGGAGACCCAGTACTTC.

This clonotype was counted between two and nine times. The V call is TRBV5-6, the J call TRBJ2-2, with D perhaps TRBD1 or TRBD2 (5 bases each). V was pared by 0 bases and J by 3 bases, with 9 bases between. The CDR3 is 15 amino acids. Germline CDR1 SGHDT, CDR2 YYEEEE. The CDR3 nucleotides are TGTGCCAGCAGCTTGGGGGGACGGGACACCGGGGAGCTGTTTTTT. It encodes CASSLGGRDTGELFF.

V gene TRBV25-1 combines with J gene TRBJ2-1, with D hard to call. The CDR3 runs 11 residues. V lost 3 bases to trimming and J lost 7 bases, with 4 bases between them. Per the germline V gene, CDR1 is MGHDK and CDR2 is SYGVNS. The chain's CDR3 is CASSDENEQFF. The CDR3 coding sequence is TGTGCCAGCAGTGACGAGAATGAGCAGTTCTTC.

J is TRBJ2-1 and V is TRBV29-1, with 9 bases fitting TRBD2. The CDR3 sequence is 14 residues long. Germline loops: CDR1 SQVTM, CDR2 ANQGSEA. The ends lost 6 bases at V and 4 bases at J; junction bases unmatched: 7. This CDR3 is CSVPRLAAYNEQFF. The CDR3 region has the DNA TGCAGCGTACCTCGACTAGCGGCTTACAATGAGCAGTTCTTC.

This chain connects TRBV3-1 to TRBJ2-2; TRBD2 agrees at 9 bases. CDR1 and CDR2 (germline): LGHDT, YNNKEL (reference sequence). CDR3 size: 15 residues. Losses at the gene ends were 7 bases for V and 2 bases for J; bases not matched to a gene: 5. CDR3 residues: CASKKAGGNTGELFF. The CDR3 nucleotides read TGTGCCAGCAAGAAAGCGGGAGGTAACACCGGGGAGCTGTTTTTT.

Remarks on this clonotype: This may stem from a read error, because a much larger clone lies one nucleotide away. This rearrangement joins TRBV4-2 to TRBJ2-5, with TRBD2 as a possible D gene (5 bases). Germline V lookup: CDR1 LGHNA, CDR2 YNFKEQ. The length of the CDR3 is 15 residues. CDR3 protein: CASSQARADQETQNF. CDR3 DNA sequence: TGTGCCAGCAGCCAAGCACGAGCGGATCAAGAGACCCAGAACTTC.

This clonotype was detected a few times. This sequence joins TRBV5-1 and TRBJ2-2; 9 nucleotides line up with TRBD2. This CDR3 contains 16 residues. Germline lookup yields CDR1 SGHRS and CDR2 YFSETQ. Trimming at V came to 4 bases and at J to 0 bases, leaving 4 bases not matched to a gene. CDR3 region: CASSPLAGANTGELFF. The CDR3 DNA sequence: TGCGCCAGCAGCCCGTTAGCGGGAGCGAACACCGGGGAGCTGTTTTTT.

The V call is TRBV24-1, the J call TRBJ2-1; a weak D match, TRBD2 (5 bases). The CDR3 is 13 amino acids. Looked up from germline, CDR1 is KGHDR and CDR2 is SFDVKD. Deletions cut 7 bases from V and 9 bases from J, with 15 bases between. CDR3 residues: CATSRGPTGEQFF. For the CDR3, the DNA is TGTGCCACCAGCCGGGGTCCGACTGGTGAGCAGTTCTTC.

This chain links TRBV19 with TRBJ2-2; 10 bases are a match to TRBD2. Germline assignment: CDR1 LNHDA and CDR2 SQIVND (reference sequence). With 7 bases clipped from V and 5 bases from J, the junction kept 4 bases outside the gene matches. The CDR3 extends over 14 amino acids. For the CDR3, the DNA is TGTGCCAGTACAACTAGCGGGGTAACCGGGGAGCTGTTTTTT. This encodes CASTTSGVTGELFF.

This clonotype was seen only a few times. The CDR3 bases are TGTGCCAGCTCACCGAAGGGACTAGCGGGAGCCGAAGGGAGTACAGATACGCAGTATTTT. The encoded protein is CASSPKGLAGAEGSTDTQYF. The V and J genes are TRBV18 and TRBJ2-3; TRBD2 aligns across 14 bases. Losses at the gene ends were 3 bases for V and 3 bases for J; bases not matched to a gene: 14. This CDR3 spans 20 amino acids. Germline V lookup: CDR1 KGHSH, CDR2 LQKENI.

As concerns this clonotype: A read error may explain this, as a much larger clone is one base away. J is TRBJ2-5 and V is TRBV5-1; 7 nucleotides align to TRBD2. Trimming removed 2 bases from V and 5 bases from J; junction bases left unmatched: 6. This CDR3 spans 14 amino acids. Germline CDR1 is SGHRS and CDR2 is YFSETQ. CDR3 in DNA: TGCGCCAGCAGCTTCTGCGGGAGTGGTGAGACCCAGTACTTC. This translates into CASSFCGSGETQYF.

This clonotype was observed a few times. The CDR3 region has the DNA TGTGCCAGCAGCCCCACTAGCGGGATCAACAATGAGCAGTTCTTC. Protein product: CASSPTSGINNEQFF. V usage is TRBV11-2 and J usage is TRBJ2-1; TRBD2 matches 10 bases. The CDR3 is 15 amino acids. Trimming took 5 bases from V and 5 from J; bases not matched to a gene: 6. Germline assignment: CDR1 SGHAT and CDR2 FQNNGV.

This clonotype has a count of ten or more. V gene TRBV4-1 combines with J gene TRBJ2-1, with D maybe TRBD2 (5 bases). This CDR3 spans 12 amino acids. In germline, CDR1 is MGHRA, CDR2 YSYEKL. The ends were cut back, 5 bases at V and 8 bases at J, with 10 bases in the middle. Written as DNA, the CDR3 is TGCGCCAGCAGCTCACTAGGCGATGAGCAGTTCTTC. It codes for CASSSLGDEQFF.

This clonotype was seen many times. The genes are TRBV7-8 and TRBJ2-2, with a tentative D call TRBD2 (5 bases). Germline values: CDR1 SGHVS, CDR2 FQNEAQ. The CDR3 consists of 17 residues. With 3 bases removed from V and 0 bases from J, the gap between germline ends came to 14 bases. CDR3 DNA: TGTGCCAGCAGCTTGGGTTCCCGCGGGCCGAACACCGGGGAGCTGTTTTTT. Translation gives CASSLGSRGPNTGELFF.

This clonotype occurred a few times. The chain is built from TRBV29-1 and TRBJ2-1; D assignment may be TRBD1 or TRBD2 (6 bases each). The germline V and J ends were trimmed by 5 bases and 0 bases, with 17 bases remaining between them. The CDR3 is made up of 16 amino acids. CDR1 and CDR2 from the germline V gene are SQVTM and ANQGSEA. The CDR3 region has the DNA TGCAGCGTTTTAGGCGGGACACCTAGCTCCTACAATGAGCAGTTCTTC. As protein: CSVLGGTPSSYNEQFF.

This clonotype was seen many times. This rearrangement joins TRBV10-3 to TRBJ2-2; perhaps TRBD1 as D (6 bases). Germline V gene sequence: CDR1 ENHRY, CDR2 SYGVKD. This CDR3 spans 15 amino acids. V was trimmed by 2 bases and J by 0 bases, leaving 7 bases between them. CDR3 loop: CAISEGGTNTGELFF. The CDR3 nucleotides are TGTGCCATCAGTGAGGGGGGCACGAACACCGGGGAGCTGTTTTTT.

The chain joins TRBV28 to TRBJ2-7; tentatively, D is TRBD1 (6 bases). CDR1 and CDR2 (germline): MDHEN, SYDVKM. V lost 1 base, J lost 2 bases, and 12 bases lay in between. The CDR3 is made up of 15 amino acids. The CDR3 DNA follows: TGTGCCAGCAGTTTATCCCAGGGGAGCCCCTACGAGCAGTACTTC. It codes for CASSLSQGSPYEQYF. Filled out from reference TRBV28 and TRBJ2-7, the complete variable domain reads DVKVTQSSRYLVKRTGEKVFLECVQDMDHENMFWYRQDPGLGLRLIYFSYDVKMKEKGDIPEGYSVSREKKERFSLILESASTNQTSMYLCASSLSQGSPYEQYFGPGTRLTVT.

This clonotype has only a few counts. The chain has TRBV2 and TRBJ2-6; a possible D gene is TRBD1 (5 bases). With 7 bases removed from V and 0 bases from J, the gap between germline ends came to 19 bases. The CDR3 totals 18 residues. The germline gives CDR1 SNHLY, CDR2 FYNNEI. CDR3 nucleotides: TGTGCCAGCACCCTATCGCCAGGGTCCATCTCTGGGGCCAACGTCCTGACTTTC. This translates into CASTLSPGSISGANVLTF.

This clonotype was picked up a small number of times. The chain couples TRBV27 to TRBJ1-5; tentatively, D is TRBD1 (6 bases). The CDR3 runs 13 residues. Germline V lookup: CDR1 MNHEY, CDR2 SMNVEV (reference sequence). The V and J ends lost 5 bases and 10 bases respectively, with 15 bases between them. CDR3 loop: CASSSVPGTPQHF. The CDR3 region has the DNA TGTGCCAGCAGTAGTGTTCCCGGGACACCCCAGCATTTT.

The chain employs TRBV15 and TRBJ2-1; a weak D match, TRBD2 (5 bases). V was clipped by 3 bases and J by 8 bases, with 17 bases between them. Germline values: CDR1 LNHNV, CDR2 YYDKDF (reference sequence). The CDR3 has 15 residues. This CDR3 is CATSRRPAFGDEQFF. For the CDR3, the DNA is TGTGCCACCAGCAGGCGGCCCGCCTTCGGGGATGAGCAGTTCTTC.

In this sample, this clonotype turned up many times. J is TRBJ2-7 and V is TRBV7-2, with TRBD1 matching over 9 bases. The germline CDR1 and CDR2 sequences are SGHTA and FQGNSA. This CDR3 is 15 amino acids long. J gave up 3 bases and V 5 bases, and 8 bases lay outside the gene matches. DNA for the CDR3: TGTGCCAGCAGCACCGCCGGGACAGGGAACTACGAGCAGTACTTC. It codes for CASSTAGTGNYEQYF.

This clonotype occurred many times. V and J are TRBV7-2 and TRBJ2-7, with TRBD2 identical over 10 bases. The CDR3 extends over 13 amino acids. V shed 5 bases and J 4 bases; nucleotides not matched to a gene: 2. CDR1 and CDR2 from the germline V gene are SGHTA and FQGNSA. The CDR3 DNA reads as TGTGCCAGCAGCCCTAGCGGGAGTTACGAGCAGTACTTC. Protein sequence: CASSPSGSYEQYF.

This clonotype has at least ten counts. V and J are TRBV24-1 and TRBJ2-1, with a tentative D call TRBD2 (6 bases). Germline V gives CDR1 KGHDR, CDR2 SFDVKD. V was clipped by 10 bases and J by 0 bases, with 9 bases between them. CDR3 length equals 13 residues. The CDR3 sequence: CATGTYSYNEQFF. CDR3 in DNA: TGTGCCACGGGGACTTACTCCTACAATGAGCAGTTCTTC.

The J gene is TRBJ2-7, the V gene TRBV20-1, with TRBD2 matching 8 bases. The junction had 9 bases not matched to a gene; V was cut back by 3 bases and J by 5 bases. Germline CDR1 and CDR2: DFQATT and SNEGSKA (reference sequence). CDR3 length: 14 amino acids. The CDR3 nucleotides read TGCAGTGCTAGTATTGGACTAGCTTCACACGAGCAGTACTTC. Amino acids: CSASIGLASHEQYF.

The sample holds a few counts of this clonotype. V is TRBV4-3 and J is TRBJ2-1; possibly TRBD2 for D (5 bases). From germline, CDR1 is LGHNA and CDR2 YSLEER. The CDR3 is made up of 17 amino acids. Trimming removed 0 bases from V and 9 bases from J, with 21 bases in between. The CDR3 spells CASSQEPPSRGHTEQFF. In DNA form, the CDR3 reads TGCGCCAGCAGCCAAGAACCCCCCTCTAGAGGGCATACTGAGCAGTTCTTC.